The 14 T cell receptor beta chains given below trace back to one sample, sequenced in a study of blood T cells in healthy people across ages (dated by TCRdb to between 2015 and 2017). The library relied on 5' RACE. A second about 7 to 12 cycle PCR used a sample-barcoded 5' primer and a J-beta primer mix. TCRdb redid the processing of the public reads, applying fastp at Q25 and MiXCR, and retained in-frame beta chains. Each record represents a unique CDR3 protein, reported with the most common genes and DNA among its rows. Here the sample has 1.8 million or so distinct CDR3 sequences; about 39% occur a single time. Under 25% of the sample rests with the top ten. The sample comprised blood. Every receptor here comes from a human donor in good health.

The chain carries TRBV20-1 and TRBJ2-1; possible D gene TRBD1, 5 bases. This CDR3 is 12 amino acids long. The ends were cut back, 5 bases at V and 5 bases at J, with 10 bases in the middle. The germline CDR1 and CDR2 sequences are DFQATT and SNEGSKA (reference sequence). The CDR3 DNA is TGCAGTGCTCAAGACAGAGACAATGAGCAGTTCTTC. This sequence encodes CSAQDRDNEQFF.

The chain is built from TRBV10-2 and TRBJ2-5, with TRBD2 identical over 12 bases. V lost 2 bases to trimming and J lost 1 base; unmatched junction nucleotides: 2. The CDR3 is made up of 16 amino acids. Germline V lookup: CDR1 WSHSY, CDR2 SAAADI. The CDR3 sequence: CASSEMTSGGQETQYF. The CDR3 DNA sequence: TGCGCCAGCAGTGAGATGACTAGCGGGGGCCAAGAGACCCAGTACTTC.

This sequence joins TRBV7-3 and TRBJ2-1, with D perhaps TRBD1 (6 bases). The CDR3 consists of 15 residues. The V gene lost 1 base and the J gene lost 3 bases, with 10 bases spanning the gap. Germline CDR1 is SGHTA and CDR2 is FQGTGA. CDR3: CASSLNRDVYNEQFF. In DNA form, the CDR3 reads TGTGCCAGCAGCTTAAACAGGGATGTCTACAATGAGCAGTTCTTC. Combining the CDR3 with reference TRBV7-3 and TRBJ2-1 gives the whole variable domain GAGVSQTPSNKVTEKGKYVELRCDPISGHTALYWYRQSLGQGPEFLIYFQGTGAADDSGLPNDRFFAVRPEGSVSTLKIQRTERGDSAVYLCASSLNRDVYNEQFFGPGTRLTVL.

V usage is TRBV20-1 and J usage is TRBJ1-2, with TRBD1 matching 10 bases. The germline V gene encodes CDR1 DFQATT and CDR2 SNEGSKA (reference sequence). The CDR3 is made up of 18 amino acids. V dropped 1 base and J dropped 4; count of bases not matched to a gene: 15. CDR3 nucleotides: TGCAGTGCTAGAGCCTTTACCGGGACAGGGGCCGTGATCTATGGCTACACCTTC. The encoded protein is CSARAFTGTGAVIYGYTF.

The V call is TRBV12-3 or TRBV12-4, the J call TRBJ2-7; 8 bases fit TRBD1. V gave up 5 bases and J gave up 1 base; unmatched junction bases: 13. The CDR3 is 17 residues long. As DNA, the CDR3 is TGTGCCAGCAGTGAGACCTCCGGGACAGGATCATCCTACGAGCAGTACTTC. It encodes CASSETSGTGSSYEQYF.

The sample holds a few counts of this clonotype. The chain recombines TRBV6-1 with TRBJ2-5; D call uncertain. The CDR3 extends over 13 amino acids. Germline CDR1 and CDR2: MNHNS and SASEGT. The V gene lost 7 bases and the J gene lost 5 bases, with 14 bases spanning the gap. CDR3 in DNA: TGTGCCAGCACCTCCAATCTGGATGAGACCCAGTACTTC. It specifies CASTSNLDETQYF.

A remark on this clonotype: The germline gene is not matched at one end of the junction; a read error may be the cause. This sequence joins TRBV28 and TRBJ1-2; D uncertain. The germline gives CDR1 MDHEN, CDR2 SYDVKM. The CDR3 length is 14 residues. The CDR3 region is CASRNTGENCGYTF. For the CDR3, the DNA is TGTGCCAGCAGGAATACCGGGGAAAACTGTGGCTACACCTTC.

V gene TRBV24-1 combines with J gene TRBJ1-2; tentatively, D is TRBD1 (5 bases). The V gene lost 7 bases and the J gene lost 7 bases, with 12 bases spanning the gap. This CDR3 spans 12 amino acids. Germline loops: CDR1 KGHDR, CDR2 SFDVKD. In DNA form, the CDR3 reads TGTGCCACCAGACAGGAGGATAGTGGCTACACCTTC. Protein sequence: CATRQEDSGYTF.

V is TRBV7-2 and J is TRBJ2-7, with D possibly being TRBD1 (5 bases). The germline V gene has CDR1 SGHTA and CDR2 FQGNSA. The V gene lost 2 bases and the J gene lost 4 bases, with 12 bases spanning the gap. The CDR3 is 14 residues long. The CDR3: CASSLSRALYEQYF. Here the CDR3 DNA reads TGTGCCAGCAGCTTAAGCAGGGCCCTATACGAGCAGTACTTC. Full variable domain (missing parts from reference TRBV7-2 and TRBJ2-7): GAGVSQSPSNKVTEKGKDVELRCDPISGHTALYWYRQSLGQGLEFLIYFQGNSAPDKSGLPSDRFSAERTGGSVSTLTIQRTQQEDSAVYLCASSLSRALYEQYFGPGTRLTVT.

This clonotype was seen only a few times. The chain is built from TRBV7-2 and TRBJ1-4; D remains ambiguous. Deletions cut 5 bases from V and 7 bases from J, with 11 bases between. The V gene's germline CDR1 is SGHTA and CDR2 FQGNSA. The CDR3 length is 13 residues. This CDR3 is CASSLLEGEKLFF. CDR3 DNA sequence: TGTGCCAGCAGCCTACTGGAGGGTGAAAAACTGTTTTTT.

The J gene is TRBJ2-1, the V gene TRBV5-1, with 9 bases that match TRBD1. This CDR3 comprises 16 residues. The V gene's germline CDR1 is SGHRS and CDR2 YFSETQ. With V trimmed by 4 bases and J by 2 bases, 7 bases remained unmatched. CDR3 loop: CASSLRTGAAYNEQFF. The CDR3, as DNA: TGCGCCAGCAGCCTACGGACAGGGGCGGCCTACAATGAGCAGTTCTTC.

V usage is TRBV28 and J usage is TRBJ2-7; possible D gene TRBD2, 5 bases. Trimming left V 6 bases short and J 1 base short, with 16 bases between. This CDR3 spans 15 amino acids. Germline V gene data show CDR1 as MDHEN and CDR2 as SYDVKM. The CDR3 DNA is TGTGCCAGCAGCTGGACTTACACTACATCCTACGAGCAGTACTTC. Its protein is CASSWTYTTSYEQYF.

The J gene is TRBJ2-3, the V gene TRBV6-2 or TRBV6-3, with D hard to call. Trimming took off 2 bases at V and 5 bases at J, with 5 bases between the two ends. The CDR3 is 12 residues long. In germline, CDR1 is MNHEY, CDR2 SVGEGT. The CDR3 bases are TGTGCCAGCAGTTACCCAGTAGATACGCAGTATTTT. It encodes CASSYPVDTQYF.

This clonotype showed up just a few times. The gene calls are TRBV9 and TRBJ2-7; 9 nucleotides match TRBD2. CDR1 SGDLS and CDR2 YYNGEE come from the germline V gene. V lost 0 bases to trimming and J lost 0 bases; unmatched junction nucleotides: 4. This CDR3 is built from 16 residues. The CDR3 loop reads CASSVDLAGTSYEQYF. The CDR3 DNA is TGTGCCAGCAGCGTAGATCTAGCGGGGACCTCCTACGAGCAGTACTTC.